Shown below are 27 T cell receptor beta chains from a single sample sequenced in a study of shared clonotypes between healthy human individuals (dated by TCRdb to about 2020). Library creation used the immunoSEQ multiplex PCR assay. Not all clones reach the TCRdb copy of this immuneACCESS table, which keeps in-frame sequences only. Checked studies attribute under half of the gap to unresolved V genes and leave the rest unexplained. Recorded for this sample are around 500,000 clones; about 85% of them occurred a single time. Roughly 13% of the sample comes from the top ten. Sequencing used PBMCs. The source is a woman aged 35 to 49 in good health. Some clones in this sample may be carry-over from other donors' samples.

The rearrangement uses TRBV7-8 and TRBJ2-2, with a possible D match to TRBD2 (5 bases). Germline lookup yields CDR1 SGHVS and CDR2 FQNEAQ. Trimming shortened V by 5 bases and J by 2 bases, and 12 bases separated the two germline ends. The CDR3 runs 15 residues. This CDR3 is CASSHRGSNTGELFF. CDR3 nucleotides: TGTGCCAGCAGCCATCGGGGAAGCAACACCGGGGAGCTGTTTTTT.

Details on this clone: A far larger clone is one base from this, pointing to a likely read error. The chain employs TRBV10-3 and TRBJ2-3; D ambiguous. Looked up from germline, CDR1 is ENHRY and CDR2 is SYGVKD. The V end was cut by 10 bases, the J end by 4 bases, with 15 bases between. The CDR3 has 13 amino acids. As DNA, the CDR3 is TGTGCCAGCAATAGCTGGAAGGCAGATACGCAGTATTTT. Its protein product is CASNSWKADTQYF.

The V gene is TRBV4-1, the J gene TRBJ1-1; D is ambiguous. V gave up 0 bases and J gave up 1 base, with 6 bases separating them. CDR3 length: 14 residues. CDR1 is MGHRA and CDR2 is YSYEKL in the germline V gene. CDR3 sequence reads: CASSQEGANTEAFF. The CDR3 nucleotides read TGCGCCAGCAGCCAAGAGGGTGCGAACACTGAAGCTTTCTTT.

The chain recombines TRBV21-1 with TRBJ2-6; no DNA check was done on the table's D call, TRBD1. TRBV21-1 is annotated as a pseudogene. The CDR3 sequence is 15 residues long. This CDR3 is CANKVQGPGANVLTF. CDR3 DNA sequence: TGTGCCAACAAAGTACAGGGCCCTGGGGCCAACGTCCTGACTTTC.

A word on this clone: A far larger clone lies a single base away; this is likely a read error. The chain has TRBV18 and TRBJ2-2; D assignment may be TRBD1 or TRBD2 (5 bases each). Germline V gives CDR1 KGHSH, CDR2 LQKENI. The CDR3 has 16 residues. The CDR3 DNA follows: TGTGCCAGCGGTATGACAGACATTGGTAACACCGGGGAGATGTTTTTT. Translating it yields CASGMTDIGNTGEMFF.

This clone came up a few times. V gene TRBV7-9 combines with J gene TRBJ1-1; 7 bases agree with TRBD1. The CDR3 is 16 amino acids. In germline, CDR1 is SEHNR, CDR2 FQNEAQ (reference sequence). V shed 1 base and J 0 bases; nucleotides not matched to a gene: 5. CDR3 DNA sequence: TGTGCCAGCAGCTTAGATGAGACAGGGTTGAACACTGAAGCTTTCTTT. It translates to CASSLDETGLNTEAFF.

Concerning this clone: A single base is all that separates this from a far larger clone, so a read error is likely. The CDR3 region has the DNA TGTGCCAGCAGTGAGAGAAGTATAAATGAAGCTTTCTTT. The encoded protein is CASSERSINEAFF. The rearrangement uses TRBV6-1 and TRBJ1-1; D call uncertain. Germline assignment: CDR1 MNHNS and CDR2 SASEGT. There are 13 residues in the CDR3. V was trimmed by 3 bases and J by 7 bases, leaving 12 bases between them.

The chain employs TRBV30 and TRBJ2-7; tentative D call: TRBD1 (6 bases). Germline lookup yields CDR1 GTSNPN and CDR2 SVGIG (reference sequence). This CDR3 has 12 residues. V was cut by 4 bases and J by 2 bases, with 9 bases left in between. CDR3 nucleotide sequence: TGTGCCTGGACAGACAGGACCTACGAGCAGTACTTC. The encoded protein is CAWTDRTYEQYF.

Here the CDR3 DNA reads TGCAGCGTTGAAGTAGGTACAGTCCTCTCCAATGAGCAGTTCTTC. Translated: CSVEVGTVLSNEQFF. The rearrangement joins TRBV29-1 to TRBJ2-1, with D unclear. The CDR3 extends over 15 amino acids. The V gene's germline CDR1 is SQVTM and CDR2 ANQGSEA. Between the trimmed V and J ends, which lost 1 base and 6 bases, there was a span of 16 bases.

This clone is a singleton in its sample. The rearrangement links TRBV27 to TRBJ2-1; D may be TRBD1 (6 bases). CDR1 is MNHEY and CDR2 is SMNVEV in the germline V gene (reference sequence). V gave up 0 bases and J gave up 4 bases, with 10 bases separating them. The CDR3 totals 15 residues. The CDR3 protein is CASSLSGTSYNEQFF. The CDR3 nucleotides read TGTGCCAGCAGTTTATCCGGGACAAGTTACAATGAGCAGTTCTTC.

J is TRBJ2-2 and V is TRBV7-2; D possibly corresponds to TRBD1 (7 bases). Germline CDR1 and CDR2: SGHTA and FQGNSA. This CDR3 is built from 15 residues. Between the trimmed V and J ends, which lost 5 bases and 4 bases, there was a span of 14 bases. In DNA, the CDR3 is TGTGCCAGCAGCCTTAACAGGGGAGGCACCGGGGAGCTGTTTTTT. Its translation is CASSLNRGGTGELFF.

V is TRBV28 and J is TRBJ2-3; perhaps TRBD2 as D (6 bases). V lost 7 bases, J lost 1 base, and 15 bases lay in between. This CDR3 is 15 amino acids long. Germline loops: CDR1 MDHEN, CDR2 SYDVKM. DNA of the CDR3: TGTGCCAGCAATGGGCGGGACCGGGGCACAGATACGCAGTATTTT. It codes for CASNGRDRGTDTQYF.

The V and J genes are TRBV6-4 and TRBJ2-1; weak D call: TRBD2 (8 bases). Trimming stripped 6 bases from V and 4 bases from J, with 16 bases between. In germline, CDR1 is MRHNA, CDR2 SNTAGT. The CDR3 runs 15 residues. The CDR3 spells CASSQGGLEYNEQFF. Here the CDR3 DNA reads TGTGCCAGCAGCCAGGGGGGACTAGAGTACAATGAGCAGTTCTTC.

As concerns this clone: A single base is all that separates this from a far larger clone, so a read error is likely. The chain uses TRBV4-3 and TRBJ2-1; no reliable D call. Germline loops: CDR1 LGHNA, CDR2 YSLEER. The CDR3 extends over 17 amino acids. CDR3 nucleotide sequence: TGCGCCAGCAGCCAAGGCTATTCCCGCGAACACTACAATGAGCGGTTCTTC. This translates into CASSQGYSREHYNERFF.

Remarks on this clone: A single base is all that separates this from a far larger clone, so a read error is likely. The J gene is TRBJ2-2, the V gene TRBV12-5; D possibly corresponds to TRBD1 (6 bases). Germline V gene data show CDR1 as LGHNT and CDR2 as FRNRAP. The CDR3 loop spans 13 amino acids. This CDR3 is CASGTGYTVELFF. The CDR3 DNA reads TGTGCTAGTGGCACAGGGTACACCGTGGAGCTGTTTTTT.

This clone was recorded once. This likely stems from a read error, as it lies one base from a far larger clone. The genes are TRBV4-1 and TRBJ1-1, with a possible D match to TRBD1 (6 bases). The CDR3 is 14 amino acids. Germline CDR1 and CDR2: MGHRA and YSYEKL. CDR3 region: CASSRGHGNNEAFF. CDR3 nucleotide sequence: TGCGCCAGCAGCCGGGGACATGGGAACAATGAAGCTTTCTTT.

This clone appeared many times. Other DNA sequences in this sample translate to the same CDR3. The chain joins TRBV9 to TRBJ1-5; D might be TRBD1 (6 bases). The CDR3 extends over 14 amino acids. Germline CDR1 reads SGDLS; CDR2 reads YYNGEE. V lost 3 bases and J 5 bases, leaving 12 bases between the germline ends. CDR3 nucleotides: TGTGCCAGCAGCGAACAGGGTGGGGATCAGCCCCAGCATTTT. This translates into CASSEQGGDQPQHF. The full variable domain, its missing parts supplied by reference TRBV9 and TRBJ1-5, is DSGVTQTPKHLITATGQRVTLRCSPRSGDLSVYWYQQSLDQGLQFLIQYYNGEERAKGNILERFSAQQFPDLHSELNLSSLELGDSALYFCASSEQGGDQPQHFGDGTRLSIL.

About this clone: A single base is all that separates this from a far larger clone, so a read error is likely. The CDR3 carries no conserved terminal phenylalanine or tryptophan, so it likely arises from a read error. The chain couples TRBV4-3 to TRBJ1-2; D not resolved. The germline CDR1 and CDR2 sequences are LGHNA and YSLEER. Trimming shortened V by 4 bases and J by 0 bases, and 15 bases separated the two germline ends. The CDR3 extends over 16 amino acids. The CDR3 DNA reads TGCGCCAGCAGCCCGAATAGGGCAGCCTCTAACTATGGCTACACCCTC. Protein: CASSPNRAASNYGYTL.

The V and J genes are TRBV12-5 and TRBJ2-7; 9 nucleotides line up with TRBD1. Germline V CDR1 and CDR2: LGHNT, FRNRAP. This CDR3 comprises 14 residues. The ends lost 7 bases at V and 6 bases at J; junction bases unmatched: 10. This chain's CDR3 is CASDHPTGGGEQYF. The CDR3 DNA reads TGTGCTAGTGACCACCCGACAGGGGGGGGCGAGCAGTACTTC.

Notes on this clone: This likely traces to a read error, being one base from a far larger clone. This sequence joins TRBV7-3 and TRBJ2-1, with 10 nucleotides matching TRBD2. The CDR3 consists of 14 residues. CDR1 SGHTA and CDR2 FQGTGA come from the germline V gene. The ends lost 2 bases at V and 6 bases at J; junction bases unmatched: 1. DNA for the CDR3: TGTGCCAGCAGCTTACTAGCGGGAGCCAATGAGCAGTTCTTC. The encoded protein is CASSLLAGANEQFF.

This clone was picked up one time. The chain carries TRBV2 and TRBJ2-5, with 9 bases lining up with TRBD1. V lost 3 bases, J lost 5 bases, and 4 bases stayed unmatched. Germline CDR1 and CDR2: SNHLY and FYNNEI. This CDR3 region has 14 residues. The CDR3 nucleotides read TGTGCCAGCAGTGATGAACAGGGGGCTGAGACCCAGTACTTC. Its protein product is CASSDEQGAETQYF.

This rearrangement joins TRBV2 to TRBJ2-5, with 11 positions matching TRBD2. The V and J ends lost 6 bases and 4 bases, in that order; junction bases with no gene match: 4. The CDR3 runs 14 residues. From germline, CDR1 is SNHLY and CDR2 FYNNEI. CDR3 amino acids: CASSGGLAGETQYF. DNA of the CDR3: TGTGCCAGCAGCGGAGGACTAGCGGGAGAGACCCAGTACTTC.

As concerns this clone: A read error is likely here: a far larger clone is one base away. This rearrangement joins TRBV28 to TRBJ1-1; D call uncertain. The germline CDR1 and CDR2 sequences are MDHEN and SYDVKM. This CDR3 has 13 residues. CDR3 DNA: TGTGCCAGCAGTTTATTAAGAAACACTGATGCTTTCTTT. Its translation: CASSLLRNTDAFF.

A word on this clone: A far larger clone is one nucleotide away, so this likely arose from a read error. V gene TRBV6-4 combines with J gene TRBJ2-4, with 9 bases matching TRBD2. The CDR3 sequence is 13 residues long. Germline-derived CDR1 and CDR2 are MRHNA and SNTAGT. J was trimmed by 6 bases and V by 3 bases; bases with no gene match: 0. The CDR3 DNA is TGTGCCAGCAGTGAGACTAGCGGAAACATTCAGTACTTC. Its protein product is CASSETSGNIQYF.

This chain links TRBV28 with TRBJ2-7, with no clear D. The CDR3 extends over 11 amino acids. With 4 bases removed from V and 8 bases from J, the gap between germline ends came to 9 bases. Per the germline V gene, CDR1 is MDHEN and CDR2 is SYDVKM. The CDR3 sequence: CASSSPEKQYF. The CDR3 nucleotides are TGTGCCAGCAGTTCCCCCGAGAAGCAGTACTTC.

This clone is a singleton in its sample. The rearrangement uses TRBV28 and TRBJ2-7; the D call may be TRBD1 or TRBD2 (5 bases each). Trimming cost V 6 bases and J 3 bases, with 18 bases left between them. Germline V CDR1 and CDR2: MDHEN, SYDVKM. CDR3 length: 15 residues. In DNA form, the CDR3 reads TGTGCCAGCAGCTCCCCAGGTAGGGGACGCTACGAGCAGTACTTC. Translation gives CASSSPGRGRYEQYF.

The chain employs TRBV11-3 and TRBJ2-2; D may be TRBD1 (6 bases). Germline V CDR1 and CDR2: SGHNT, YENEEA. CDR3 length: 13 residues. V was clipped by 6 bases and J by 6 bases, with 11 bases between them. CDR3 residues: CASSGQSAGELFF. The CDR3 DNA follows: TGTGCCAGCAGTGGACAGAGCGCCGGGGAGCTGTTTTTT. The whole variable domain, remainder taken from reference TRBV11-3 and TRBJ2-2, is EAGVVQSPRYKIIEKKQPVAFWCNPISGHNTLYWYLQNLGQGPELLIRYENEEAVDDSQLPKDRFSAERLKGVDSTLKIQPAELGDSAVYLCASSGQSAGELFFGEGSRLTVL.